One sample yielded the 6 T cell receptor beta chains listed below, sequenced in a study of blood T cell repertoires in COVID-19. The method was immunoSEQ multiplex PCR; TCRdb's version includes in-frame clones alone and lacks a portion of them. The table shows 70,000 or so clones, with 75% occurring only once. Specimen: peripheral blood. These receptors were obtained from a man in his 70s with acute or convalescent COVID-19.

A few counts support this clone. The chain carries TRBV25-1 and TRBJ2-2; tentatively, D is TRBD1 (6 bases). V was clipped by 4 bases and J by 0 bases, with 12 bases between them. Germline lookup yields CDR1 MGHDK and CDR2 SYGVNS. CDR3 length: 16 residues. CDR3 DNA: TGTGCCAGCAGTGCCAACAGGGCCGCGAACACCGGGGAGCTGTTTTTT. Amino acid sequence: CASSANRAANTGELFF.

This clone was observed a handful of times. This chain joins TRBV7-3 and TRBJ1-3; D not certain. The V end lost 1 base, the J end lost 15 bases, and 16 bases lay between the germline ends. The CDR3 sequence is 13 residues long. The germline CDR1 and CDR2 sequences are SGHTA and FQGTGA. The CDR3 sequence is CASSLNLAGLGYF. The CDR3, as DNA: TGTGCCAGCAGCTTAAATCTGGCAGGACTAGGATATTTT. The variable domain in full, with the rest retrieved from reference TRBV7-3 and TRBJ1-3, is GAGVSQTPSNKVTEKGKYVELRCDPISGHTALYWYRQSLGQGPEFLIYFQGTGAADDSGLPNDRFFAVRPEGSVSTLKIQRTERGDSAVYLCASSLNLAGLGYFGEGSWLTVV.

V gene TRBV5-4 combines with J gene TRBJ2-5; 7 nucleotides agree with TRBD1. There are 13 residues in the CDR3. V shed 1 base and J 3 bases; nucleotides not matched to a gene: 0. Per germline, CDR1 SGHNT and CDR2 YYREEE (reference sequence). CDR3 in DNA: TGTGCCAGCAGCTTGACAGGGGAAGAGACCCAGTACTTC. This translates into CASSLTGEETQYF.

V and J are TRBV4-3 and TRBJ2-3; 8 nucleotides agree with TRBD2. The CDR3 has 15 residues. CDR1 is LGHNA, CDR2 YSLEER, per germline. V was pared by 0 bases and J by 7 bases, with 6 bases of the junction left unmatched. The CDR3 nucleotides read TGCGCCAGCAGCCAAGACCCCGGGAGGGAGTATACGCAGTATTTT. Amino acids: CASSQDPGREYTQYF.

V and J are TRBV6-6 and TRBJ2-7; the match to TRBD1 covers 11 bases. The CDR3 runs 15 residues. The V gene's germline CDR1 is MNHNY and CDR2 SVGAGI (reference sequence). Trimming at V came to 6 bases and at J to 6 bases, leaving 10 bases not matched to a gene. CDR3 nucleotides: TGTGCCAGCAGCCCCAGGGGACAGGGGGAAAGCGAGCAGTACTTC. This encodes CASSPRGQGESEQYF.

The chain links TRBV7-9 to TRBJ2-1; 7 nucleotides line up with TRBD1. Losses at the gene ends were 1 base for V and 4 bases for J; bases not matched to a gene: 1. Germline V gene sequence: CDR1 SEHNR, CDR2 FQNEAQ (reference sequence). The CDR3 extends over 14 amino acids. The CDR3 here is CASSLVDRYNEQFF. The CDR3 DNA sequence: TGTGCCAGCAGCTTAGTGGACAGGTACAATGAGCAGTTCTTC.